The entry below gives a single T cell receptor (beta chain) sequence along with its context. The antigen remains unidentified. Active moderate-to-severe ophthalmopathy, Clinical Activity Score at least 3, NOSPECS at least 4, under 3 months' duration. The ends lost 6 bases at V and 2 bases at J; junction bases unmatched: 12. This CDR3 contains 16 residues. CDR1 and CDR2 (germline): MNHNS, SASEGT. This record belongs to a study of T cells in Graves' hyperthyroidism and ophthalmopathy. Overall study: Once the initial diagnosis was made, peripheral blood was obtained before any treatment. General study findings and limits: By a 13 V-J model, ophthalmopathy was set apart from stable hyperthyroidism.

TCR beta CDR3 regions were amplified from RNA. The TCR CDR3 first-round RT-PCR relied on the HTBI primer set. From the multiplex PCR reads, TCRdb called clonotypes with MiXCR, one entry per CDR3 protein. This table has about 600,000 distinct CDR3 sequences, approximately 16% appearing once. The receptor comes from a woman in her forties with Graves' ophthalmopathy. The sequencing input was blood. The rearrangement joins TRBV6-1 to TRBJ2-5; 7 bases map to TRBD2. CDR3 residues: CASRGLFLGGQETQYF. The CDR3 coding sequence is TGTGCCAGCAGAGGACTTTTTTTGGGGGGGCAAGAGACCCAGTACTTC.